This T cell receptor beta chain is drawn from a study of identical twins. The V end was cut by 7 bases, the J end by 4 bases, with 10 bases between. Germline V CDR1 and CDR2: ENHRY, SYGVKD. CDR3 size: 12 residues. This clonotype has just a few counts. TCRdb re-called the 5' RACE reads with MiXCR, one entry per CDR3 protein. The table has some 690,000 distinct CDR3 sequences, 20% to 25% seen once. The data also belong to a second study, concerning T cells expressing NK-cell markers.

The gene calls are TRBV10-3 and TRBJ1-1, with no clear D. The sample consisted of PBMCs. The source is a young woman in good health. CDR3: CAITGSGTEAFF. In nucleotides, the CDR3 is TGTGCCATCACCGGAAGTGGCACTGAAGCTTTCTTT.